This T cell receptor (beta chain) was recovered during a study of cytotoxic CD8 clonotypes in ibrutinib-treated CLL. The ends lost 4 bases at V and 3 bases at J; junction bases unmatched: 12. Germline V CDR1 and CDR2: SGHRS, YFSETQ. The CDR3 sequence is 17 residues long. Sequenced by immunoSEQ multiplex PCR; TCRdb stores in-frame clones only, minus some. Among some 140,000 clones listed, roughly 83% were seen once. The chain couples TRBV5-1 to TRBJ2-7, with 11 bases identical to TRBD2. The receptor was derived from a human donor with chronic lymphocytic leukemia. Specimen: PBMCs, collected after 12 months of ibrutinib treatment. CDR3 coding DNA: TGCGCCAGCAGCCACGGGACTAGCGGCATCTTAATCTACGAGCAGTACTTC. Translation gives CASSHGTSGILIYEQYF.